This T cell receptor (beta chain) derives from a study of cytomegalovirus exposure and HLA in healthy donors (dated by TCRdb to 2016 to 2017). Regarding the research as a whole: An earlier analysis of roughly 630 of the donors reported 250 to 300 Gb of sequence data and 120 million or so unique TCR beta sequences from about 180 million T cells. In a later analysis, previously published TCR beta repertoires from about 670 donors were re-analyzed and high-resolution HLA genotyping was added so that TCR occurrence patterns could be studied. Roughly 300 gigabases of sequencing data and roughly 81 million unique TCR sequences made up an early release that covered over 550 HLA-typed donors. Donor age, sex, ethnicity and CMV serostatus were collected together with the repertoire data. The number of typed donors differed by locus: roughly 620-640 for A, B, C, DRB1 and DQB1; 500 to 550 for DQA1; some 610 for DPA1; and roughly 490 for DPB1. Class I and class II HLA loci were covered by the typing at four-digit resolution. Across about 380 genotyped donors of the cohort, an average of approximately 220,000 unique TCR beta nucleotide sequences per donor were sequenced, and around 19% of those sequences were non-productive. To predict cytomegalovirus infection status, the study combined high-throughput TCR immunosequencing, statistical association of individual TCRs with disease status, and machine learning. Every repertoire in the discovery cohort had been generated on one and the same sequencing platform. The study aimed to test whether cataloging public T cell receptors could reveal signatures of past pathogen exposure. Rather than using new phenotypic data, the later analysis identified candidate immune exposures from TCR beta sequences and from how often those sequences occurred across donors. Of the roughly 390 genotyped donors, 81% fell in the genetic ancestry cluster associated with self-reported Caucasian donors. A later genetic analysis took genome-wide SNP genotypes for 398 of the 666 donors and used that subset as a discovery cohort. To decide whether each TCR beta V gene segment behaved as functional or pseudogenic, an earlier analysis of approximately 600 of the donors relied on high-throughput TCR beta sequencing. The study used immunosequencing to profile the T cell repertoires of 666 subjects and linked those repertoires to cytomegalovirus serostatus. Along with the approximately 620-subject first cohort, a separate validation cohort of roughly 110 different subjects was used. Because of strong linkage in the cohort, four or five DR-DQ haplotypes were treated as single units for association and clustering. Paper-wide results and their limitations: A later analysis found that TCR association rates varied across HLA loci, with DRB1 alleles showing the most associated TCRs and HLA-C alleles the fewest. It was suggested by the authors that the approach could potentially be generalized to other disease states and immunological phenotypes. In a later analysis, over 15,000 TCR beta sequences were associated with specific HLA alleles at a false discovery rate of 0.05. In a later genetic analysis, fewer N-insertions in productive TCRs were reported among donors in an Asian-associated ancestry cluster than the roughly 700-donor mean. Assigning TCR associations to individual alleles was difficult when HLA alleles, especially DR and DQ, strongly co-occurred. In a later analysis, HLA-associated TCR beta chains showed more clonal expansion and lower generation probabilities than non-associated chains that were equally common. Because HLA typing was missing for some donors at each locus, association tests included only the typed subset. In both the original and validation cohorts, the classifier was reported to diagnose cytomegalovirus status with high specificity and sensitivity. In a later analysis, several top co-occurrence clusters were reported to appear linked to parvovirus B19, influenza, CMV and Epstein-Barr virus. This cohort had only TCR beta chains sequenced, and the lack of alpha or paired-chain data limited which features could be detected. Because the 87-base-pair reads could not distinguish some IMGT-functional V segments, including TRBV6-2 and TRBV6-3, those segments were excluded. A group of highly shared sequence variants was considered likely to be a technical artifact of the sequencing pipeline. While some public TCRs were present in many individuals, most TCR sequences turned up only very rarely across donors. Correlated functional status among segregating V segments might be attributable to linkage disequilibrium, but an unknown experimental factor could not be ruled out. A further reported finding was that TCR beta sequences accurately predicted the HLA-A and HLA-B alleles for most subjects in the first cohort. A few of the identified cytomegalovirus-associated TCR beta chains were confirmed in vitro to be specific for cytomegalovirus antigens. In an earlier analysis of roughly 500 of the donors, most TCR beta V segments appeared in productive rearrangements about 87% or about 30% of the time, broadly matching IMGT annotations. According to a later analysis, most CMV-associated TCR beta chains appeared to be HLA-restricted, and the HLA associations seemed to be driven largely by CMV exposure. For the cohort, immune exposure information was limited to CMV serostatus. The study listed around 160 TCR beta chains as associated with cytomegalovirus. The earlier analysis of 587 of the donors excluded fewer than 20 rarely observed V segments, including chromosome 9 orphons, because counts were too low. An association between a missense DCLRE1C variant and V-gene and J-gene trimming of TCR beta chains was found in a later genetic analysis and replicated in an independent cohort. Sequencing depth was assumed to be roughly uniform across donors in the presence/absence analyses, though that assumption may not hold.

Points on this clone: Its target antigen remains unknown. Within one base of it there is no much larger clone, and no base qualities were kept.

The library was prepared using the immunoSEQ multiplex PCR assay. For the multiplex PCR, a mixture combining 60 forward primers for TCR Vbeta segments and 13 reverse primers for TCR Jbeta segments was used. The CDR3 region of rearranged TCR beta genes was amplified from genomic DNA with a multiplex PCR assay. On the Illumina HiSeq System, the amplified TCR beta libraries were sequenced as 87-base-pair reads. As for the authors' bioinformatics: Across the 700 or so repertoires, a later analysis counted 60 million to 90 million unique TCR beta chains, around 10 million of which were shared by at least two donors. Raw reads were error-corrected and collapsed into unique sequences by a nearest-neighbor algorithm in which closely related sequences were merged to remove PCR and sequencing errors. Alignment of CDR3 sequences to IMGT reference sequences was used to assign V, D and J gene segments. Each retained sequence needed at least a six-nucleotide match to both a V gene segment and a J gene segment. Rearrangements were called productive when the CDR3 lacked stop codons and stayed in frame with V and J; all others were non-productive. Following IMGT convention, CDR3 was defined as the stretch from the second conserved V-encoded cysteine to the conserved J-encoded phenylalanine. The earlier analysis of about 590 of the donors excluded sequences that lacked an unambiguous match to a single V gene segment. In an earlier analysis of 587 of the donors, a V segment was called functional when productive rearrangements were above 56.7%, and segregating when the standard deviation between donors exceeded 5%. A statistical classification framework was built to diagnose cytomegalovirus status from the catalog of TCR beta chain sequences. A later analysis assigned V and J genes by comparing TCR nucleotide sequences with IMGT/GENE-DB human TR gene sequences. In a later analysis, CDR3 sequences and most-parsimonious VDJ recombination scenarios were assigned using the TCRdist pipeline. In a later analysis, every TCR beta chain was defined by the combination of its CDR3 amino acid sequence and its V-gene family, and reads without a unique V-gene family were dropped. A later analysis removed 500 to 650 highly shared, low-generation-probability nucleotide sequences to deal with suspected cross-contamination and a sequencing artifact. In a later analysis, a clonal expansion index was calculated for each public chain from normalized within-repertoire ranks of inferred template counts. In a later analysis, generation probabilities were computed with a VDJ recombination model fitted to out-of-frame rearrangements, and the resulting probabilities were checked against IGoR. A later analysis scored TCR-TCR, TCR-HLA and TCR-CMV co-occurrence with hypergeometric tests, applying a repertoire-size bias correction to TCR pairs. A later analysis estimated false discovery rates by permuting HLA or CMV assignments 20 times. In a later analysis, co-occurring TCRs were grouped with DBSCAN, and TCRdist sequence similarity was added when clustering was performed within HLA-allele-positive subsets. For co-occurrence clustering, repertoires with fewer than 30,000 or more than 120,000 public chains were excluded, along with roughly 5 repertoires with anomalous nucleotide sharing. TCRdb took this table from immuneACCESS and kept in-frame rearrangements with V and J called. Such tables lack part of the clones; where checked against another copy, unresolved V genes explain under half of the gap, and the rest is unexplained. The V and J calls and the clone size are those of that table, but D and trimming were determined from the DNA. Recorded for this sample are roughly 95,000 clones; around three quarters of them occurred a single time. In total, the top ten clones hold approximately 5.3% of the sample.

The CDR3 holds 14 amino acids from the cysteine to the phenylalanine. The entry retains the CDR3 DNA only, 42 bases that are in frame from base 1. Trimming removed 7 bases from V and 5 bases from J, leaving 18 bases between the germline ends. As encoded in the germline V gene (reference sequence), CDR1 is SGHKS while CDR2 is YYEKEE. The cohort was made up of approximately 670 healthy bone marrow donors. All cohort members were sampled while nominally healthy, although unrecorded immune exposures were likely present. The donor tested CMV seropositive and was one of the 289 seropositive cohort members. Every donor gave a peripheral blood sample, and the peripheral blood mononuclear cells from that sample were used for TCR beta sequencing. Genomic DNA was extracted from the blood cell samples with the Qiagen DNeasy Blood Extraction Kit.

This receptor was identified in a man aged 30 to 39 in good health and CMV-seropositive. The chain is encoded by TRBV5-5 joined to TRBJ2-5; the best D guess is TRBD2, with 5 bases matching. The sequencing sample was made of PBMCs. The base sequence is TGTGCCAGCTCCTTGGTCGCGGGTTTGGAGACCCAGTACTTC. Translated, this is CASSLVAGLETQYF.